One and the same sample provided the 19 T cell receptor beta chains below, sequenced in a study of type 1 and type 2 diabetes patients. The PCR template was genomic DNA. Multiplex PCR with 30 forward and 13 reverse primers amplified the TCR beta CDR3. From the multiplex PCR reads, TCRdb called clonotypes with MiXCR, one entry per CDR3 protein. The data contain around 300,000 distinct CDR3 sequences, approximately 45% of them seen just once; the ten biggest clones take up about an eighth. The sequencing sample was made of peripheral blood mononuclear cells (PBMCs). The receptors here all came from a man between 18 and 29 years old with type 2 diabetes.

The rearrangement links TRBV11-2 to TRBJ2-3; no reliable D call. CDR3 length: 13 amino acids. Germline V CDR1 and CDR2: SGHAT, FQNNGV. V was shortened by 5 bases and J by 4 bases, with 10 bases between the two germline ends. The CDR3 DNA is TGTGCCAGCAGCCCAGTCAGCCCAGATACGCAGTATTTT. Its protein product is CASSPVSPDTQYF.

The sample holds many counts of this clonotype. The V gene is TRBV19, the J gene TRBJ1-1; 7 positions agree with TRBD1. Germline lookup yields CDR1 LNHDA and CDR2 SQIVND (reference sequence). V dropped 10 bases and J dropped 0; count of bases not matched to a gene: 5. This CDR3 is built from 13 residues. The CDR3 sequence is CATRTGVNTEAFF. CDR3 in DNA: TGTGCCACCAGAACAGGGGTGAACACTGAAGCTTTCTTT. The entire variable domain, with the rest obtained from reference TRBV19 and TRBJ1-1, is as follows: DGGITQSPKYLFRKEGQNVTLSCEQNLNHDAMYWYRQDPGQGLRLIYYSQIVNDFQKGDIAEGYSVSREKKESFPLTVTSAQKNPTAFYLCATRTGVNTEAFFGQGTRLTVV.

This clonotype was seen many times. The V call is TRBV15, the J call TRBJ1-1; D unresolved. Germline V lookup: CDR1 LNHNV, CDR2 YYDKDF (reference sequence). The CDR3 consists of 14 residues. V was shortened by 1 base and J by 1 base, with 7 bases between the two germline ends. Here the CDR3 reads CATSRGQENTEAFF. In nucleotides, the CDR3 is TGTGCCACCAGCAGAGGGCAAGAGAACACTGAAGCTTTCTTT.

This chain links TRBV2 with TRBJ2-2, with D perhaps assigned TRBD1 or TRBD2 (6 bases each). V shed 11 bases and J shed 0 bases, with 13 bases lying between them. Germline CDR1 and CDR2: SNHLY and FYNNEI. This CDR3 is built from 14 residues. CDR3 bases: TGTGCCGGGCGGAGGGGGACGAACACCGGGGAGCTGTTTTTT. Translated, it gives CAGRRGTNTGELFF. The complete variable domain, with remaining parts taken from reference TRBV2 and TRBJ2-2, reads EPEVTQTPSHQVTQMGQEVILRCVPISNHLYFYWYRQILGQKVEFLVSFYNNEISEKSEIFDDQFSVERPDGSNFTLKIRSTKLEDSAMYFCAGRRGTNTGELFFGEGSRLTVL.

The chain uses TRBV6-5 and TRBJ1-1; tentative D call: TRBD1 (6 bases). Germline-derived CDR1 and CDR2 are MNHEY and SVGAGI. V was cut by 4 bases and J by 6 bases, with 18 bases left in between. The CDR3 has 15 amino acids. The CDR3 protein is CASSLRPGVKSEAFF. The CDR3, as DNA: TGTGCCAGCAGTTTACGTCCAGGGGTGAAATCTGAAGCTTTCTTT.

CDR3 in amino acids: CASSLGLAGVEQYF. The CDR3 DNA reads as TGTGCCAGCAGCCTCGGACTAGCGGGAGTCGAGCAGTACTTC. The rearrangement uses TRBV7-2 and TRBJ2-7; 13 nucleotides match TRBD2. The trim removed 5 bases at V and 6 bases at J, leaving 4 bases unmatched. The germline V gene encodes CDR1 SGHTA and CDR2 FQGNSA. This CDR3 is 14 amino acids long.

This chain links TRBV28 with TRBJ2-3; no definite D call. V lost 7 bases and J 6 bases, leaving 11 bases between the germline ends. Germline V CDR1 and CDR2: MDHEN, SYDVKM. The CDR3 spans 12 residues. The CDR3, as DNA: TGTGCCAGCACCACCCTCGGTGATACGCAGTATTTT. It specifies CASTTLGDTQYF.

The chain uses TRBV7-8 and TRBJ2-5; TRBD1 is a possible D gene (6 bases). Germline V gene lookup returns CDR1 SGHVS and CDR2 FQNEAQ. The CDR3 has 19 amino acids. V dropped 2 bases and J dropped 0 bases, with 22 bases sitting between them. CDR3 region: CASSLIRWGLGRYQETQYF. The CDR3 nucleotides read TGTGCCAGCAGCTTAATCCGCTGGGGGCTAGGGCGGTACCAAGAGACCCAGTACTTC.

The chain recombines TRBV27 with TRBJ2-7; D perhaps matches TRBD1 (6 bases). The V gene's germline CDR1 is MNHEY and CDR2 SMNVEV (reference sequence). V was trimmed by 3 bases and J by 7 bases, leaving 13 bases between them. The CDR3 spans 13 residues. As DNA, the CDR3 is TGTGCCAGCAGTTTTCTAGGGGACAATGAGCAGTACTTC. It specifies CASSFLGDNEQYF.

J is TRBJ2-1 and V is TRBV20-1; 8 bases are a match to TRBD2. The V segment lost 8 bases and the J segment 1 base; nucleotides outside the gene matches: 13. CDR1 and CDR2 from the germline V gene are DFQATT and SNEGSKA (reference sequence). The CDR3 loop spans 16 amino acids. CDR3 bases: TGCAGTACAAAAAGGGAACTAGCGGCGTCCTACAATGAGCAGTTCTTC. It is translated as CSTKRELAASYNEQFF.

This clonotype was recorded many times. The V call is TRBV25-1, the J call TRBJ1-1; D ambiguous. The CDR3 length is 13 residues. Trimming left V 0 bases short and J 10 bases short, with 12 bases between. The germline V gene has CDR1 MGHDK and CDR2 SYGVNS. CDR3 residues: CASSEYLGRRAFF. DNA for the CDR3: TGTGCCAGCAGTGAATATCTGGGCCGGCGAGCTTTCTTT.

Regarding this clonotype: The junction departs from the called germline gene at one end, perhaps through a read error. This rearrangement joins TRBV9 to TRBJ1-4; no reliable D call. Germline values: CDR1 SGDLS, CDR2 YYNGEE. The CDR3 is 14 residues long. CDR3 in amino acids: CASSFGVTREKLFF. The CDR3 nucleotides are TGCGCCAGCAGCTTCGGGGTGACTCGGGAAAAACTGTTTTTT.

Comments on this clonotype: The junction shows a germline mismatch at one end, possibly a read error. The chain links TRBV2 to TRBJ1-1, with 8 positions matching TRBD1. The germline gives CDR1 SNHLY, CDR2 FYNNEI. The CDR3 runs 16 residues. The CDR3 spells CASSEAISGGQYELYF. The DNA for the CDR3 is TGTGCCAGCAGTGAAGCAATATCAGGGGGCCAATACGAGCTGTACTTT.

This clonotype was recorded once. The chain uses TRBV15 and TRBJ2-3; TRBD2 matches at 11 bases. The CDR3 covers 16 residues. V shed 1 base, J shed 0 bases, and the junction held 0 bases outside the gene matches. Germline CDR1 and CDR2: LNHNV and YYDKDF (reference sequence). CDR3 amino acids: CATSRGTSGSTDTQYF. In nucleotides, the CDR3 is TGTGCCACCAGCAGAGGGACTAGCGGGAGCACAGATACGCAGTATTTT.

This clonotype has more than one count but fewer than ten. DNA of the CDR3: TGTGCCACCAGCAGAGATCGGGGAGTGAATCAGCCCCAGCATTTT. Encoded protein: CATSRDRGVNQPQHF. The gene calls are TRBV15 and TRBJ1-5; D is uncertain. V dropped 0 bases and J dropped 4 bases, with 10 bases sitting between them. The CDR3 length is 15 residues. Germline assignment: CDR1 LNHNV and CDR2 YYDKDF (reference sequence).

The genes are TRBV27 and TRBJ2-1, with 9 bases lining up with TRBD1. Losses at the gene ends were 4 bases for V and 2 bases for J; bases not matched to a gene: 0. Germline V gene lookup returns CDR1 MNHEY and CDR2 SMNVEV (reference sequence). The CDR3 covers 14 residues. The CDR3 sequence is CASSWTGAYNEQFF. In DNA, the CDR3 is TGTGCCAGCAGTTGGACAGGGGCCTACAATGAGCAGTTCTTC.

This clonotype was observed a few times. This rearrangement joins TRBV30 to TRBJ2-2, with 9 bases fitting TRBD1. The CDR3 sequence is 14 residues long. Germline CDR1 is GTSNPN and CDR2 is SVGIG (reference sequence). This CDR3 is CAQTGDRVTGELFF. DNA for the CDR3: TGTGCTCAGACAGGGGACAGGGTCACCGGGGAGCTGTTTTTT.

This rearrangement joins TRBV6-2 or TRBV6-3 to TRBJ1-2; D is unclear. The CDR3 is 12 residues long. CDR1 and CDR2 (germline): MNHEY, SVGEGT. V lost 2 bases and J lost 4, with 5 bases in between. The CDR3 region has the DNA TGTGCCAGCAGTTACAGTTTCTATGGCTACACCTTC. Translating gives CASSYSFYGYTF.

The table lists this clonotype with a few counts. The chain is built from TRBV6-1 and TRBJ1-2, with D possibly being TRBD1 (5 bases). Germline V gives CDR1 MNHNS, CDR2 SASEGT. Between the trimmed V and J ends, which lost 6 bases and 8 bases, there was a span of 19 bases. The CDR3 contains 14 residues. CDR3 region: CASRDTGSRDGYTF. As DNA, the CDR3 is TGTGCCAGCAGGGACACAGGTTCCAGGGACGGCTACACCTTC.